Each of the 10 T cell receptor beta chains below was sequenced from the same sample in a study of Graves' ophthalmopathy and Graves' hyperthyroidism. Scientists amplified the TCR beta CDR3 regions from RNA transcripts. HTBI primers were used in a first-round RT-PCR, which preceded a second-round multiplex PCR. MiXCR was run by TCRdb on the multiplex PCR reads, yielding one entry per CDR3 protein. Among some 520,000 distinct CDR3 sequences listed, approximately 15% were seen once. The sequencing input was blood. These receptors came from a woman younger than 45 with Graves' ophthalmopathy.

This clonotype was detected ten times or more. V is TRBV11-3 and J is TRBJ2-7; TRBD1 matches 7 bases. J was trimmed by 2 bases and V by 4 bases; bases with no gene match: 14. This CDR3 is 17 amino acids long. The germline CDR1 and CDR2 sequences are SGHNT and YENEEA. CDR3 in amino acids: CASSWTPGQTSPYEQYF. DNA of the CDR3: TGTGCCAGCAGCTGGACTCCGGGACAGACTTCTCCCTACGAGCAGTACTTC.

Many counts were recorded for this clonotype. The chain couples TRBV10-3 to TRBJ2-7; D unclear. Germline V gene data show CDR1 as ENHRY and CDR2 as SYGVKD. This CDR3 contains 13 residues. Trimming removed 3 bases from V and 2 bases from J, with 8 bases in between. The CDR3 spells CAISESSTYEQYF. CDR3 bases: TGTGCCATCAGTGAATCCAGCACCTACGAGCAGTACTTC.

This clonotype occurred many times. V usage is TRBV7-9 and J usage is TRBJ1-2, with D possibly matching TRBD1 (5 bases). V lost 5 bases to trimming and J lost 7 bases, with 8 bases between them. The CDR3 spans 11 residues. Germline V gene sequence: CDR1 SEHNR, CDR2 FQNEAQ (reference sequence). Here the CDR3 reads CASSRQGGYTF. The CDR3 DNA is TGTGCCAGCAGCAGGCAGGGTGGCTACACCTTC.

With respect to this clonotype: No conserved phenylalanine or tryptophan ends this CDR3, so it is likely a read error. The chain employs TRBV6-1 and TRBJ1-2; D is unresolved. The CDR3 sequence is 10 residues long. Trimming stripped 8 bases from V and 4 bases from J, with 5 bases between. The germline V gene has CDR1 MNHNS and CDR2 SASEGT. The CDR3 loop is CASASYGYTY. The DNA for the CDR3 is TGTGCCAGCGCTAGCTATGGCTACACCTAC.

This clonotype was observed at least ten times. The chain uses TRBV6-5 and TRBJ1-2; 8 nucleotides agree with TRBD1. The J segment lost 4 bases and the V segment lost 2 bases, leaving 9 bases of the junction unmatched. The CDR3 is 16 residues long. The germline V gene has CDR1 MNHEY and CDR2 SVGAGI. CDR3 residues: CASSYVRGPNSYGYTF. The CDR3 DNA sequence: TGTGCCAGCAGTTACGTCAGGGGGCCCAATAGCTATGGCTACACCTTC.

In its sample, this clonotype was seen many times. This chain uses TRBV4-1 with TRBJ1-6; D call uncertain. The length of the CDR3 is 14 residues. CDR1 MGHRA and CDR2 YSYEKL come from the germline V gene. Trimming shortened V by 4 bases and J by 5 bases, and 9 bases separated the two germline ends. The CDR3 coding sequence is TGCGCCAGCAGCCGCGGCCTCAATAATTCACCCCTCCACTTT. It yields the protein CASSRGLNNSPLHF.

V is TRBV13 and J is TRBJ1-1; unclear D gene. Germline CDR1 and CDR2: PRHDT and FYEKMQ (reference sequence). The V gene lost 6 bases and the J gene lost 0 bases, with 5 bases spanning the gap. This CDR3 is 12 amino acids long. Here the CDR3 reads CASRILNTEAFF. DNA for the CDR3: TGTGCCAGCAGGATTCTGAACACTGAAGCTTTCTTT.

The table lists this clonotype with many counts. The chain combines TRBV12-3 or TRBV12-4 with TRBJ1-6; D is unresolved. V lost 6 bases and J 7 bases, leaving 19 bases between the germline ends. This CDR3 region has 16 residues. CDR3 amino acids: CASSRGRVVNNSPLHF. CDR3 coding DNA: TGTGCCAGCAGCCGAGGGAGGGTGGTTAACAATTCACCCCTCCACTTT.

This clonotype has at least ten counts. The rearrangement joins TRBV13 to TRBJ2-7; tentative D call: TRBD1 (6 bases). The CDR3 is made up of 15 amino acids. Germline V gene data show CDR1 as PRHDT and CDR2 as FYEKMQ (reference sequence). The V end was cut by 0 bases, the J end by 0 bases, with 9 bases between. CDR3 coding DNA: TGTGCCAGCAGCTTAGGTAGGGGGACCTCCTACGAGCAGTACTTC. It translates to CASSLGRGTSYEQYF.

This clonotype was seen repeatedly, ten times or more. The CDR3 loop reads CAWSGGTGPGNTIYF. The CDR3 coding sequence is TGTGCCTGGAGTGGGGGGACAGGGCCTGGAAACACCATATATTTT. The chain uses TRBV30 and TRBJ1-3; the match to TRBD1 covers 9 bases. The CDR3 has 15 amino acids. With 1 base clipped from V and 2 bases from J, the junction kept 3 bases outside the gene matches. CDR1 GTSNPN and CDR2 SVGIG come from the germline V gene (reference sequence).